This is a list of T cell receptor beta chains from one sample in a study of memory CD4+ T cells and cytomegalovirus serostatus. Clones were sequenced by immunoSEQ multiplex PCR, and TCRdb holds only the in-frame ones, with some missing. This table has tens of thousands of clones, 70% to 80% appearing once. Specimen: memory CD4+ T cells from blood. The receptors derive from an adult in good health and CMV-seropositive. Both conserved end residues are part of each CDR3. A D gene is named only where the DNA matches it firmly. Clone size is given for some rows only: seen once, a few or many times, or a class if the clone is expanded.

abundance | d_gene | j_gene | v_gene | CDR3nt | CDR3aa
few | . | TRBJ1-1 | TRBV27 | TGTGCCAGCAGCATGAGGACAGTAGGGGAGAACACTGAAGCTTTCTTT | CASSMRTVGENTEAFF
. | . | TRBJ2-1 | TRBV7-2 | TGTGCCAGCAGCTTATCCGGACTAGAGCAGTTCTTC | CASSLSGLEQFF
few | . | TRBJ1-1 | TRBV28 | TGTGCCAGCATTCGTGGGCAGGACACTGAAGCTTTCTTT | CASIRGQDTEAFF
many | . | TRBJ1-1 | TRBV20-1 | TGCAGTGCTTGGGGGGGAGCTGAAGCTTTCTTT | CSAWGGAEAFF
. | . | TRBJ1-1 | TRBV6-1 | TGTGCCAGCAGTGATACTGGACACGTGAACACTGAAGCTTTCTTT | CASSDTGHVNTEAFF
. | . | TRBJ2-7 | TRBV9 | TGTGCCAGCAGCTCACACTACGAGCAGTACTTC | CASSSHYEQYF
medium-sized | . | TRBJ1-3 | TRBV28 | TGTGCCAGCAGTGCGACAGCCACGAGGAACACCATATATTTT | CASSATATRNTIYF
once | TRBD2 | TRBJ2-2 | TRBV5-1 | TGCGCCAGCAGCCCTGGGACTAGCGGGAAGGCGAACACCGGGGAGCTGTTTTTT | CASSPGTSGKANTGELFF
. | . | TRBJ2-7 | TRBV6-6 | TGTGCCAGCAGCTTGCCCTCTCGGTACGAGCAGTACTTC | CASSLPSRYEQYF
. | TRBD1 | TRBJ1-2 | TRBV4-2 | TGTGCCAGCAGCCCTCGGACAGGGGAGGGGGTATATGGCTACACCTTC | CASSPRTGEGVYGYTF
. | . | TRBJ2-7 | TRBV7-3 | TGTGCCAGCAGCTCAACTCGGGGGAACGAGCAGTACTTC | CASSSTRGNEQYF
. | TRBD1 | TRBJ2-1 | TRBV19 | TGTGCCAGTAGTATAGAGGGACAGCTATACAATGAGCAGTTCTTC | CASSIEGQLYNEQFF
. | . | TRBJ1-2 | TRBV10-3 | TGTGCCATCAGTGAGTCGCCAAACTATGGCTACACCTTC | CAISESPNYGYTF
. | . | TRBJ1-6 | TRBV25-1 | TGTGCCAGCAGTGGATCAACAAGTAATTCACCCCTCCACTTT | CASSGSTSNSPLHF
. | TRBD1 | TRBJ1-2 | TRBV7-9 | TGTGCCAGCAGCTTAGCCGGGACAGGGGCATACTATGGCTACACCTTC | CASSLAGTGAYYGYTF
many | . | TRBJ2-7 | TRBV7-8 | TGTGCCAGCAGCCCTAGTGGTCGCGCTAGTACCTACGAGCAGTACTTC | CASSPSGRASTYEQYF
. | . | TRBJ2-5 | TRBV5-1 | TGCGCCAGCAGCTTGGGGACACACCAAGAGACCCAGTACTTC | CASSLGTHQETQYF
few | . | TRBJ1-1 | TRBV28 | TGTGCCACCGCCCCTTGGGCCGAGGGGGCTGAAGCTTTCTTT | CATAPWAEGAEAFF
. | . | TRBJ2-1 | TRBV5-6 | TGTGCCAGCAGCTTGTTCGCAGGACCCAATGAGCAGTTCTTC | CASSLFAGPNEQFF
. | TRBD2 | TRBJ2-7 | TRBV29-1 | TGCAGCGTTGAAACAAGGACTAGCGTCCACGAGCAGTACTTC | CSVETRTSVHEQYF
. | . | TRBJ2-1 | TRBV28 | TGTGCCAGCAGTTTCGGGCGCAATGAGCAGTTCTTC | CASSFGRNEQFF
. | . | TRBJ1-5 | TRBV9 | TGTGCCAGCGGGGACCATCAGCCCCAGCATTTT | CASGDHQPQHF
. | TRBD1 | TRBJ1-2 | TRBV7-9 | TGTGCCAGCAGCTTCCCGGACAGGGGCCATGGCTACACCTTC | CASSFPDRGHGYTF
. | . | TRBJ1-1 | TRBV6-5 | TGTGCCAGCCGGCAGGCCAGGGCTTCGAACACTGAAGCTTTCTTT | CASRQARASNTEAFF
. | . | TRBJ1-4 | TRBV5-4 | TGTGCCAGCAGCTACGAGGGGGGGAATGAAAAACTGTTTTTT | CASSYEGGNEKLFF
. | TRBD1 | TRBJ2-5 | TRBV4-1 | TGCGCCAGCAGCCAATCGGACAGGAGCCAAGAGACCCAGTACTTC | CASSQSDRSQETQYF
. | . | TRBJ1-2 | TRBV29-1 | TGCAGCGTTGATGTGGGGGTCGGCGGGGGCTACACCTTC | CSVDVGVGGGYTF
. | TRBD2 | TRBJ2-1 | TRBV5-1 | TGCGCCAGCAGCCTGGGACTAGCGGGGGGGTTCAATGAGCAGTTCTTC | CASSLGLAGGFNEQFF
once | . | TRBJ1-2 | TRBV20-1 | TGCAGTGCTAGAAGTAGTGGCGGCTACACCTTC | CSARSSGGYTF
. | TRBD1 | TRBJ2-5 | TRBV7-9 | TGTGCCAGCAGCTTAACAGGGGTCCTGGAGACCCAGTACTTC | CASSLTGVLETQYF
. | TRBD1 | TRBJ1-1 | TRBV28 | TGTGCCAGCAGTACTCCCGGGACAGGGAAGAGTGAAGCTTTCTTT | CASSTPGTGKSEAFF
few | . | TRBJ2-7 | TRBV12-1 | TGTGCCAGCAGCTTTGTTTGGGTCCCAGCGGGGGAGCAGTACTTC | CASSFVWVPAGEQYF
. | . | TRBJ2-2 | TRBV5-6 | TGTGCCAGCAGCTTGTATTCCGGGGAGCTGTTTTTT | CASSLYSGELFF
. | TRBD1 | TRBJ1-2 | TRBV9 | TGTGCCAGCAGCGTAGGGACAGGGGGCGTACGTGGCTACACCTTC | CASSVGTGGVRGYTF
. | . | TRBJ2-5 | TRBV2 | TGTGCCAGCAGTGAAGCAGAGGGACAACAAGAGACCCAGTACTTC | CASSEAEGQQETQYF
. | TRBD2 | TRBJ2-7 | TRBV2 | TGTGCCAGCAAATCCGGCGGGAGCGGGTACGAGCAGTACTTC | CASKSGGSGYEQYF
few | TRBD2 | TRBJ2-7 | TRBV7-2 | TGTGCCAGCAGCCATTCGCTTGGACTAGCGGGTCCCTACGAGCAGTACTTC | CASSHSLGLAGPYEQYF
. | . | TRBJ2-1 | TRBV30 | TGTGCCTGGAGTCATACGGGACTCCAGAACAATGAGCAGTTCTTC | CAWSHTGLQNNEQFF
. | TRBD1 | TRBJ2-7 | TRBV19 | TGTGCCAGTAGTATAGCATGGGGACAGGGCTACGAGCAGTACTTC | CASSIAWGQGYEQYF
. | TRBD1 | TRBJ2-7 | TRBV11-2 | TGTGCCAGCAGCAGGGACAGGGGAGACGAGCAGTACTTC | CASSRDRGDEQYF
. | . | TRBJ2-2 | TRBV27 | TGTGCCAGCAGTTTTGGGGCTAAGGACGGGGAGCTGTTTTTT | CASSFGAKDGELFF